The 10 T cell receptor beta chains reported below all come from one sample, sequenced in a study of blood T cells in healthy people across ages. The authors ran a second PCR of roughly 6 to 12 cycles using a sample-barcoded 5' primer and a J-beta primer mix. Each CDR3 protein gets one entry after TCRdb re-called the 5' RACE reads with MiXCR. Of about 720,000 distinct CDR3 sequences in the sample, approximately 22% are singletons; the top ten hold under 25%. Sequencing was done on a sample of blood. These receptors all come from a man in his sixties or seventies in good health.

The V and J genes are TRBV12-3 or TRBV12-4 and TRBJ2-5, with a weak D call TRBD2 (6 bases). The ends were cut back, 3 bases at V and 5 bases at J, with 13 bases in the middle. This CDR3 spans 14 amino acids. As DNA, the CDR3 is TGTGCCAGCAGTTTCAGAGGAGGGGACGAGACCCAGTACTTC. It translates to CASSFRGGDETQYF.

J is TRBJ1-1 and V is TRBV5-1; 8 bases map to TRBD1. CDR3 length: 16 amino acids. The ends lost 4 bases at V and 1 base at J; junction bases unmatched: 9. From germline, CDR1 is SGHRS and CDR2 YFSETQ. CDR3 residues: CASSKDPGQANTEAFF. Written as DNA, the CDR3 is TGCGCCAGCAGCAAAGATCCGGGACAGGCGAACACTGAAGCTTTCTTT.

The chain uses TRBV7-2 and TRBJ2-1, with unresolved D. The ends were cut back, 1 base at V and 9 bases at J, with 10 bases in the middle. This CDR3 has 13 amino acids. From germline, CDR1 is SGHTA and CDR2 FQGNSA. As DNA, the CDR3 is TGTGCCAGCAGCTTAGGTTCGAGCACTGAGCAGTTCTTC. Amino acids: CASSLGSSTEQFF.

The table lists this clonotype with a few counts. DNA for the CDR3: TGCGCCAGCAGCTTGGGGGGGGGACAGGGCTACAATGAGCAGTTCTTC. This codes for CASSLGGGQGYNEQFF. The gene calls are TRBV5-1 and TRBJ2-1, with 9 bases lining up with TRBD1. Germline CDR1 reads SGHRS; CDR2 reads YFSETQ. J gave up 3 bases and V 0 bases, and 4 bases lay outside the gene matches. This CDR3 comprises 16 residues. The full variable domain, with the rest looked up from reference TRBV5-1 and TRBJ2-1, is KAGVTQTPRYLIKTRGQQVTLSCSPISGHRSVSWYQQTPGQGLQFLFEYFSETQRNKGNFPGRFSGRQFSNSRSEMNVSTLELGDSALYLCASSLGGGQGYNEQFFGPGTRLTVL.

The chain joins TRBV7-9 to TRBJ2-3, with 9 bases that match TRBD2. V dropped 7 bases and J dropped 2; count of bases not matched to a gene: 10. CDR1 and CDR2 (germline): SEHNR, FQNEAQ (reference sequence). The CDR3 contains 16 residues. CDR3 nucleotides: TGTGCCAGCAACCCCGTCCGGACTAGCGACACAGATACGCAGTATTTT. Its translation is CASNPVRTSDTDTQYF.

The chain links TRBV7-8 to TRBJ2-5; tentative D call: TRBD2 (5 bases). V lost 4 bases to trimming and J lost 5 bases, with 17 bases between them. CDR3 length: 15 residues. CDR1 is SGHVS, CDR2 FQNEAQ, per germline. The CDR3 DNA follows: TGTGCCAGCAGCTCTCTCGTAGGGCGCGGGGAGACCCAGTACTTC. Translation gives CASSSLVGRGETQYF.

V is TRBV12-3 or TRBV12-4 and J is TRBJ1-2, with 8 bases fitting TRBD1. This CDR3 has 15 amino acids. J gave up 3 bases and V 3 bases, and 6 bases lay outside the gene matches. The CDR3 nucleotides read TGTGCCAGCAGTTTCTTAACAGGGGGTCACTATGGCTACACCTTC. Amino acids: CASSFLTGGHYGYTF.

This clonotype was detected a few times. This chain connects TRBV3-1 to TRBJ2-1; TRBD1 aligns across 10 bases. Near its end, the DNA agrees better with TRBJ2-7, so the J call may be wrong. The germline gives CDR1 LGHDT, CDR2 YNNKEL (reference sequence). The CDR3 contains 14 residues. The CDR3 coding sequence is TGTGCCAGCAGCCAAGGGGACAGGGGTTACGAGCAGTACTTC. This codes for CASSQGDRGYEQYF.

The gene calls are TRBV2 and TRBJ1-1; 7 nucleotides match TRBD1. With V trimmed by 6 bases and J by 4 bases, 8 bases remained unmatched. Germline CDR1 and CDR2: SNHLY and FYNNEI. This CDR3 has 14 residues. Here the CDR3 reads CASRVRDRATEAFF. The CDR3 DNA reads as TGTGCCAGCAGAGTCCGGGACAGAGCCACTGAAGCTTTCTTT.

A few counts support this clonotype. The J gene is TRBJ1-5, the V gene TRBV5-1; D remains ambiguous. Looked up from germline, CDR1 is SGHRS and CDR2 is YFSETQ. The CDR3 has 15 residues. Trimming took 0 bases from V and 0 from J, leaving 7 bases between them. The CDR3 nucleotides are TGCGCCAGCAGCTTGGGGGTCGGTAGCAATCAGCCCCAGCATTTT. It encodes CASSLGVGSNQPQHF.